Here is one TCR beta chain with its context. This entry belongs to a study of blood T cell repertoires in COVID-19. At the level of the study: COVID-19 samples collected from the United States, Italy and Spain covered acute and convalescent phases. Sample material is recorded as cDNA or gDNA derived from T cells, B-cell-depleted T cells, or PBMCs.

Original processing notes: Amplification from reference gene primers served as the basis for estimated nucleated cell counts. The protocol was immunoSEQ multiplex PCR, while the TCRdb copy is restricted to in-frame clones and leaves out a portion. That table is the source of V, J and clone size, and D and trimming were worked out from the DNA. The table includes some 60,000 clones, about 91% detected once. The sample taken for sequencing was peripheral blood. The receptor comes from a man in his 60s with acute or convalescent COVID-19.

The CDR3 loop reads CAISQAGTGNTEAFF. In DNA, the CDR3 is TGTGCCATCAGTCAAGCCGGGACAGGGAACACTGAAGCTTTCTTT. The V gene is TRBV10-3, the J gene TRBJ1-1, with 8 bases that match TRBD1. The CDR3 is 15 residues long. Germline V gene lookup returns CDR1 ENHRY and CDR2 SYGVKD. J was trimmed by 1 base and V by 5 bases; bases with no gene match: 6.